The T cell receptor (beta chain) under discussion was sequenced for a study of blood T cell repertoires in COVID-19. Germline CDR1 and CDR2: MGHRA and YSYEKL. Trimming took 2 bases from V and 3 from J; bases not matched to a gene: 5. The length of the CDR3 is 15 residues. TCRdb's copy holds only in-frame clones and misses some; the assay was immunoSEQ multiplex PCR. Of about 260,000 clones in the sample, less than 95% were seen once. The clonotype originates from a man between 40 and 49 years old who had been exposed to COVID-19. This chain uses TRBV4-1 with TRBJ1-1; TRBD1 aligns across 8 bases. Sequencing was carried out using PBMCs or T cells enriched from blood (not recorded which). CDR3 coding DNA: TGCGCCAGCAGCCAACCAACGACAGGGGACACTGAAGCTTTCTTT. It translates to CASSQPTTGDTEAFF.